Listed below are T cell receptor beta chains from one sample, sequenced in a study of T cells in Graves' hyperthyroidism and ophthalmopathy. In TCRdb, the multiplex PCR reads were re-called with MiXCR into one record per CDR3 protein. The table has hundreds of thousands of distinct CDR3 sequences, about 14% seen once. Material for sequencing was blood. Source of these receptors: a woman aged 45-59 years with Graves' ophthalmopathy. The CDR3 runs from the conserved cysteine through the conserved F or W. The order of the fields is V gene, J gene, clone size, D gene, CDR3 protein, CDR3 DNA. The D gene is left open where the match is weak. Not every row has a clone size; where given, it reads once, few, many or a size class.

v_gene: TRBV11-1
j_gene: TRBJ2-5
abundance: many
d_gene: TRBD1
CDR3aa: CASSLGQGALQETQYF
CDR3nt: TGTGCCAGCAGCTTAGGACAGGGGGCCCTTCAAGAGACCCAGTACTTC

v_gene: TRBV24-1
j_gene: TRBJ2-1
abundance: .
d_gene: .
CDR3aa: CATSGSHDYNEQFF
CDR3nt: TGTGCCACCAGTGGCAGCCACGACTACAATGAGCAGTTCTTC

v_gene: TRBV2
j_gene: TRBJ2-2
abundance: many
d_gene: .
CDR3aa: CASSGARGTTTGELFF
CDR3nt: TGTGCCAGCAGTGGAGCCCGCGGGACGACAACCGGGGAGCTGTTTTTT

v_gene: TRBV28
j_gene: TRBJ2-2
abundance: many
d_gene: .
CDR3aa: CASSRNTGELFF
CDR3nt: TGTGCCAGCAGCCGAAACACCGGGGAGCTGTTTTTT

v_gene: TRBV7-3
j_gene: TRBJ2-1
abundance: medium-sized
d_gene: TRBD1
CDR3aa: CASSLRQGTYNEQFF
CDR3nt: TGTGCCAGCAGCTTAAGACAGGGGACCTACAATGAGCAGTTCTTC

v_gene: TRBV7-8
j_gene: TRBJ1-5
abundance: many
d_gene: TRBD1
CDR3aa: CASSLDTPPRQGARDWDQPQHF
CDR3nt: TGTGCCAGCAGCTTAGACACCCCTCCCCGACAGGGGGCGCGGGATTGGGATCAGCCCCAGCATTTT

v_gene: TRBV27
j_gene: TRBJ1-4
abundance: .
d_gene: .
CDR3aa: CASKASNNEKLFF
CDR3nt: TGTGCCAGCAAGGCCTCTAATAATGAAAAACTGTTTTTT

v_gene: TRBV9
j_gene: TRBJ2-3
abundance: .
d_gene: .
CDR3aa: CASSVALWSTDTQYF
CDR3nt: TGTGCCAGCAGCGTAGCCCTCTGGAGCACAGATACGCAGTATTTT

v_gene: TRBV7-2
j_gene: TRBJ2-2
abundance: many
d_gene: TRBD2
CDR3aa: CASSRSGNWWTGELFF
CDR3nt: TGTGCCAGCAGTCGAAGCGGGAATTGGTGGACCGGGGAGCTGTTTTTT

v_gene: TRBV9
j_gene: TRBJ2-1
abundance: few
d_gene: .
CDR3aa: CASSAEKRRALGNEQFF
CDR3nt: TGTGCCAGCAGCGCAGAAAAGAGGAGGGCCCTGGGAAATGAGCAGTTCTTC

v_gene: TRBV11-3
j_gene: TRBJ2-7
abundance: many
d_gene: .
CDR3aa: CASSSPTGEQYF
CDR3nt: TGTGCCAGCAGCTCGCCGACGGGCGAGCAGTACTTC

v_gene: TRBV12-5
j_gene: TRBJ2-1
abundance: many
d_gene: TRBD2
CDR3aa: CASGPGLAGGRYNEQFF
CDR3nt: TGTGCTAGTGGTCCAGGACTAGCGGGAGGTCGGTACAATGAGCAGTTCTTC

v_gene: TRBV7-2
j_gene: TRBJ2-7
abundance: .
d_gene: .
CDR3aa: CASSHGSLSYEQYF
CDR3nt: TGTGCCAGCAGCCACGGGAGTCTGTCCTACGAGCAGTACTTC

v_gene: TRBV10-3
j_gene: TRBJ1-5
abundance: few
d_gene: TRBD1
CDR3aa: CAISETGGEGQPQHF
CDR3nt: TGTGCCATCAGTGAGACAGGGGGCGAGGGGCAGCCCCAGCATTTT

v_gene: TRBV7-3
j_gene: TRBJ2-1
abundance: .
d_gene: TRBD1
CDR3aa: CASRPDRVDEQFF
CDR3nt: TGTGCCAGCAGACCTGACAGGGTCGATGAGCAGTTCTTC

v_gene: TRBV28
j_gene: TRBJ1-2
abundance: many
d_gene: .
CDR3aa: CASSFRENYYGYTF
CDR3nt: TGTGCCAGCAGTTTTCGGGAAAACTACTATGGCTACACCTTC

v_gene: TRBV3-1
j_gene: TRBJ2-7
abundance: many
d_gene: TRBD2
CDR3aa: CASSLRLAGEDRQYF
CDR3nt: TGTGCCAGCAGCTTACGACTAGCGGGAGAAGATCGGCAGTACTTC

v_gene: TRBV6-2/TRBV6-3
j_gene: TRBJ2-5
abundance: once
d_gene: .
CDR3aa: CASSYRETREETQYF
CDR3nt: TGTGCCAGCAGTTATAGGGAGACTAGAGAAGAGACCCAGTACTTC

v_gene: TRBV25-1
j_gene: TRBJ1-4
abundance: .
d_gene: TRBD1
CDR3aa: CASRPQGIWEKLFF
CDR3nt: TGTGCCAGCCGTCCACAGGGGATATGGGAAAAACTGTTTTTT

v_gene: TRBV7-9
j_gene: TRBJ1-5
abundance: .
d_gene: .
CDR3aa: CASREGEGEPQHF
CDR3nt: TGTGCCAGCCGGGAGGGGGAAGGGGAGCCCCAGCATTTT